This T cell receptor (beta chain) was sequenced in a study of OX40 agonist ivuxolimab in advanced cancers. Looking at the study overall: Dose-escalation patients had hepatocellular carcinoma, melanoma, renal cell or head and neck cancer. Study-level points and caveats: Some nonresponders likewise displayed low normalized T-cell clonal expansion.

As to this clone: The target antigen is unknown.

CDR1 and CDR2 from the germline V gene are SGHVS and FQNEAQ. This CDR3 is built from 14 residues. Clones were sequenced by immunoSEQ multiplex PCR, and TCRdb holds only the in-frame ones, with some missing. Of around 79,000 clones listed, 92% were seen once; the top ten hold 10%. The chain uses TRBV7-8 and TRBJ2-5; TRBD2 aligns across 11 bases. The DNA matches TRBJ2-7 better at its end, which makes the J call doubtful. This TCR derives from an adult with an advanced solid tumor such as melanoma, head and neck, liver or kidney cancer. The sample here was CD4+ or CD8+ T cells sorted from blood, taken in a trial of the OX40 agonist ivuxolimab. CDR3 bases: TGTGCCACCGATCCTAGCGGGGGGTCCTACGAGCAGTACTTC. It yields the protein CATDPSGGSYEQYF.